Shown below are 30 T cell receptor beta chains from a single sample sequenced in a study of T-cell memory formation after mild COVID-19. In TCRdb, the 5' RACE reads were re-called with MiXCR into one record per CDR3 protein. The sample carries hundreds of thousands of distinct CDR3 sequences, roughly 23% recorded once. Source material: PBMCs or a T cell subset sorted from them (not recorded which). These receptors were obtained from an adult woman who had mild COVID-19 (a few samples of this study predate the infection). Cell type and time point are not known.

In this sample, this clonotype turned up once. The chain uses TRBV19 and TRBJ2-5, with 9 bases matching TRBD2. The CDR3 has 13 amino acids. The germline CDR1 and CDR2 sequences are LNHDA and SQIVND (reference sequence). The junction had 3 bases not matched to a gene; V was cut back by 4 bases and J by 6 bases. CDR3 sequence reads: CASSTGLAQTQYF. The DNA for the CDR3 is TGTGCCAGTAGTACGGGACTAGCCCAGACCCAGTACTTC.

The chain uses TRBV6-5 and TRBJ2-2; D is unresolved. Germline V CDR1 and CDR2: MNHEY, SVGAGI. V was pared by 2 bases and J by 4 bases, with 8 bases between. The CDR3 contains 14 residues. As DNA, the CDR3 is TGTGCCAGCAGTTACCGGCAATCCACCGGGGAGCTGTTTTTT. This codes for CASSYRQSTGELFF.

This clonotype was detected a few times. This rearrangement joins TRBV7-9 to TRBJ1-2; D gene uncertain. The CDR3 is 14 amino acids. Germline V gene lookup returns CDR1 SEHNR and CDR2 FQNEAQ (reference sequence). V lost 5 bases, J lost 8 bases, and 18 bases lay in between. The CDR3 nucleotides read TGTGCCAGCAGCACGGAGGAACCACTAAGGGGCTACACCTTC. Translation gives CASSTEEPLRGYTF.

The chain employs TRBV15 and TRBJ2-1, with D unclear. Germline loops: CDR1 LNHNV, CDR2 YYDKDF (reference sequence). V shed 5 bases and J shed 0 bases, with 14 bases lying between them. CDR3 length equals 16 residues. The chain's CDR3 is CATSFPPGVSYNEQFF. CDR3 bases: TGTGCCACCAGCTTTCCTCCGGGCGTCTCCTACAATGAGCAGTTCTTC.

For the CDR3, the DNA is TGTGCCAGTAGTATAGTTTCTAGCACAGATACGCAGTATTTT. Translation: CASSIVSSTDTQYF. V gene TRBV19 combines with J gene TRBJ2-3; D uncertain. The CDR3 contains 14 residues. The germline V gene encodes CDR1 LNHDA and CDR2 SQIVND (reference sequence). Trimming took 1 base from V and 0 from J, leaving 5 bases between them. Variable domain in full (rest from reference TRBV19 and TRBJ2-3): DGGITQSPKYLFRKEGQNVTLSCEQNLNHDAMYWYRQDPGQGLRLIYYSQIVNDFQKGDIAEGYSVSREKKESFPLTVTSAQKNPTAFYLCASSIVSSTDTQYFGPGTRLTVL.

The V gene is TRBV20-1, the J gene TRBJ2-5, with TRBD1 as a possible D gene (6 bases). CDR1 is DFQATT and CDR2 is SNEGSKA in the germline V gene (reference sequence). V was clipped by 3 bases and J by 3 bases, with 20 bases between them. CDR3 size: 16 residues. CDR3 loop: CSASFDRGGLEETQYF. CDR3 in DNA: TGCAGTGCTAGTTTTGATCGTGGGGGCCTTGAAGAGACCCAGTACTTC.

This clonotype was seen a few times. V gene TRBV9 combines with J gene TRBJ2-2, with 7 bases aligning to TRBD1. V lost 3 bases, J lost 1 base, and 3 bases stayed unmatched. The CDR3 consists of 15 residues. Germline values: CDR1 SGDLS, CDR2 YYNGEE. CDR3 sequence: CASSANRGNTGELFF. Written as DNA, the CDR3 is TGTGCCAGCAGCGCGAACAGGGGGAACACCGGGGAGCTGTTTTTT.

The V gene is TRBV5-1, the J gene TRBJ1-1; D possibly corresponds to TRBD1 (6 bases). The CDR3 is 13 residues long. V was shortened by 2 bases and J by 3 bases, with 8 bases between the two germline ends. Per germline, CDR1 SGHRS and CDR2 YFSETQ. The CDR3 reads CASSFPGDTEAFF. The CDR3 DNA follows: TGCGCCAGCAGCTTTCCAGGGGACACTGAAGCTTTCTTT.

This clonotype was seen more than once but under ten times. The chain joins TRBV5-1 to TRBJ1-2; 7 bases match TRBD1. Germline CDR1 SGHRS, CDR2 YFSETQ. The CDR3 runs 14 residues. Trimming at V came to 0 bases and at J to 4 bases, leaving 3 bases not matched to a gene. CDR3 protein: CASSLVGGGYGYTF. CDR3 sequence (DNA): TGCGCCAGCAGCTTGGTAGGGGGCGGCTATGGCTACACCTTC.

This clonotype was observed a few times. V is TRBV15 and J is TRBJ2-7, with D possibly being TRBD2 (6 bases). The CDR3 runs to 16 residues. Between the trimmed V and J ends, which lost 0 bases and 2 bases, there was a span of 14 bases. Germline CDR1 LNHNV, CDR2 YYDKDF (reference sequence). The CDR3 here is CATSRDLAGIPYEQYF. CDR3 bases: TGTGCCACCAGCAGAGATCTGGCGGGAATACCCTACGAGCAGTACTTC.

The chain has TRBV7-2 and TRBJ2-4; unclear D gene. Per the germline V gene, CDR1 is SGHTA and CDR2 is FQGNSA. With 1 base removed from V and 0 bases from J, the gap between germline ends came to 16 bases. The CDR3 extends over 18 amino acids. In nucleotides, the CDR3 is TGTGCCAGCAGCTTAGAGCTGTATACCGGCCTAGCCAAAAACATTCAGTACTTC. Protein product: CASSLELYTGLAKNIQYF.

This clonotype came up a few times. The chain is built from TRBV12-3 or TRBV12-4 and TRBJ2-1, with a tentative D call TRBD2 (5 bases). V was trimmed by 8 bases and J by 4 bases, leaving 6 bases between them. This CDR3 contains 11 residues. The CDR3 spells CASGEYNEQFF. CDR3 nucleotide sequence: TGTGCCAGCGGGGAGTACAATGAGCAGTTCTTC.

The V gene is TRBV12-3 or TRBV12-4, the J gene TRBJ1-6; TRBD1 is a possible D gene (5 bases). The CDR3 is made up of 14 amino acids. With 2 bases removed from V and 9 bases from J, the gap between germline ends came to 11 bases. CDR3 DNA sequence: TGTGCCAGCAGTTTATTCCAGGGACCTTCACCCCTCCACTTT. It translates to CASSLFQGPSPLHF.

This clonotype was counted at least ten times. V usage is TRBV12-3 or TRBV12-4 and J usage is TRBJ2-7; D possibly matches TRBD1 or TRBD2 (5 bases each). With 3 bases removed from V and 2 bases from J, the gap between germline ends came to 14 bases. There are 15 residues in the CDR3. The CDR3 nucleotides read TGTGCCAGCAGTTTGGATGGGACGGCTACCTACGAGCAGTACTTC. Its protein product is CASSLDGTATYEQYF.

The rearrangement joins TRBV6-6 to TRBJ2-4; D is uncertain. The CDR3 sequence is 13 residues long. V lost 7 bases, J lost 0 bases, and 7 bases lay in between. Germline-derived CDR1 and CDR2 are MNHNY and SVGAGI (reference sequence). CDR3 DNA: TGTGCCAGCATCGGCCTAGCCAAAAACATTCAGTACTTC. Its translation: CASIGLAKNIQYF.

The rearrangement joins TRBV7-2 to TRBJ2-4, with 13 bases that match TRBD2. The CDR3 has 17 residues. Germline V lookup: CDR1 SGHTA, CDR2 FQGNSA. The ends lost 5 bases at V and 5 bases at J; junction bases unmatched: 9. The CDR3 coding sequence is TGTGCCAGCAGCCCGCCGGGACTAGCGGGAAGCGAAAACATTCAGTACTTC. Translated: CASSPPGLAGSENIQYF.

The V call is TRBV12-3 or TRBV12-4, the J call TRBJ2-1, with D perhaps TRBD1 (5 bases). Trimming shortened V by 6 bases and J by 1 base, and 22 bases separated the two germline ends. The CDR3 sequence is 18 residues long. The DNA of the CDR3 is TGTGCCAGCAGCCTTACCTCCTGGCAGGGAAGGTCCTACAATGAGCAGTTCTTC. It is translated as CASSLTSWQGRSYNEQFF.

For the CDR3, the DNA is TGCGCCAGCAGCCTCGGGACAGGGATGACTGAAGCTTTCTTT. Protein sequence: CASSLGTGMTEAFF. The V and J genes are TRBV4-1 and TRBJ1-1; 9 nucleotides align to TRBD1. V trimming: 4 bases; J trimming: 5 bases; junction bases outside the gene matches: 5. CDR1 and CDR2 from the germline V gene are MGHRA and YSYEKL. CDR3 length: 14 amino acids.

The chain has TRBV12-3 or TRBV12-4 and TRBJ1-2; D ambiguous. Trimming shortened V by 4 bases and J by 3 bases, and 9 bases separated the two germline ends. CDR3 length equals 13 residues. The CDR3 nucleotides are TGTGCCAGCAGTTCGTCCTCAGACTATGGCTACACCTTC. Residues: CASSSSSDYGYTF.

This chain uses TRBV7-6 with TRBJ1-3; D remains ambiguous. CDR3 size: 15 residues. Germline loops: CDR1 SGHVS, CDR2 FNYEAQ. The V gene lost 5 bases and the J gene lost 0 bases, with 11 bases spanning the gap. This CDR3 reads CASSGRSISGNTIYF. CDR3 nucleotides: TGTGCCAGCAGCGGGAGGTCCATCTCTGGAAACACCATATATTTT. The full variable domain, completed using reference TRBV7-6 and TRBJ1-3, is GAGVSQSPRYKVTKRGQDVALRCDPISGHVSLYWYRQALGQGPEFLTYFNYEAQQDKSGLPNDRFSAERPEGSISTLTIQRTEQRDSAMYRCASSGRSISGNTIYFGEGSWLTVV.

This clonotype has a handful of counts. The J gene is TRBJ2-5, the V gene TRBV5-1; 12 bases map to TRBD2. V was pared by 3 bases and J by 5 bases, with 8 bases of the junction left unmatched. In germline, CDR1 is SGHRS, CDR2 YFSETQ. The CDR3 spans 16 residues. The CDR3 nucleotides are TGCGCCAGCAGCTCAAAGACTAGCGGGGGAATGGAGACCCAGTACTTC. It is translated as CASSSKTSGGMETQYF.

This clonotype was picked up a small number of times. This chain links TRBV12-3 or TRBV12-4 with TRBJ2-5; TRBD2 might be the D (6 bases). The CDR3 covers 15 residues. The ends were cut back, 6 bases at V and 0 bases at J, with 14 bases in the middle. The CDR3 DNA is TGTGCCAGCAGCCTTCGTAGCGGATACCAAGAGACCCAGTACTTC. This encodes CASSLRSGYQETQYF.

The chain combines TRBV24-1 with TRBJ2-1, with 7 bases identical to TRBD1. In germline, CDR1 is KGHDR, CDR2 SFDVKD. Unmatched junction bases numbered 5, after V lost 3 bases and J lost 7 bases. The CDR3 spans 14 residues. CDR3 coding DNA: TGTGCCACCAGTGATATAAGGGGGCCGAATGAGCAGTTCTTC. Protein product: CATSDIRGPNEQFF.

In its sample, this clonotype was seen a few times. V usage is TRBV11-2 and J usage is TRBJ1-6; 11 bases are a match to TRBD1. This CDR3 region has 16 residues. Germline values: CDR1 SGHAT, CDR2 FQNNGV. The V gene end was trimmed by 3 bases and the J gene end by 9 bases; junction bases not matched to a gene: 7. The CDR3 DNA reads TGTGCCAGCAGCTTGATTAGGACAGGGGGCACTTCACCCCTCCACTTT. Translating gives CASSLIRTGGTSPLHF.

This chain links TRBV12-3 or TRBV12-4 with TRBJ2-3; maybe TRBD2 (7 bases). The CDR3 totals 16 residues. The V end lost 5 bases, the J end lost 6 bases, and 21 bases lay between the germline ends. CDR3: CASSTGLRGLKDTQYF. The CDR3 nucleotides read TGTGCCAGCAGTACCGGTTTGCGGGGGCTCAAGGATACGCAGTATTTT.

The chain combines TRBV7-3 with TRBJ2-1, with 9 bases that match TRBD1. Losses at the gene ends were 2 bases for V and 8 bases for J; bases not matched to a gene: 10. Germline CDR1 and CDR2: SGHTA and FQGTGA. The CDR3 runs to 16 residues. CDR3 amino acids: CASSLEPGQGSHEQFF. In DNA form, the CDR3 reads TGTGCCAGCAGCTTAGAACCGGGACAGGGTTCCCATGAGCAGTTCTTC. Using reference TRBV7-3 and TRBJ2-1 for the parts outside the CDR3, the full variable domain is GAGVSQTPSNKVTEKGKYVELRCDPISGHTALYWYRQSLGQGPEFLIYFQGTGAADDSGLPNDRFFAVRPEGSVSTLKIQRTERGDSAVYLCASSLEPGQGSHEQFFGPGTRLTVL.

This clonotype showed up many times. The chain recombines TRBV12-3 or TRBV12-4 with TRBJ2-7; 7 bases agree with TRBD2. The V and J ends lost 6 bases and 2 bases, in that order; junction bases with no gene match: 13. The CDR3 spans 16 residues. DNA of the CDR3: TGTGCCAGCAGCCGTGCCTCTAGCGGATTCCCCTACGAGCAGTACTTC. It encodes CASSRASSGFPYEQYF.

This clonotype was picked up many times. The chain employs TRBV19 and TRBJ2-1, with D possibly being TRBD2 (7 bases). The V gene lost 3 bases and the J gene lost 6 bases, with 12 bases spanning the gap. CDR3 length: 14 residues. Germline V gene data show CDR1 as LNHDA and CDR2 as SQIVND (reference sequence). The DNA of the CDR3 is TGTGCCAGTAGTATCGGGGGGCTAGCCAATGAGCAGTTCTTC. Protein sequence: CASSIGGLANEQFF.

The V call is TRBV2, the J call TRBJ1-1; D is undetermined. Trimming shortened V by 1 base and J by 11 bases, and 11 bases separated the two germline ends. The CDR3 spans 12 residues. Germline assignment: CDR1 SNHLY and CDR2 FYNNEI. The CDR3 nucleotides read TGTGCCAGCAGTGAAGATTTCGGTCCGGCTTTCTTT. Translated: CASSEDFGPAFF.

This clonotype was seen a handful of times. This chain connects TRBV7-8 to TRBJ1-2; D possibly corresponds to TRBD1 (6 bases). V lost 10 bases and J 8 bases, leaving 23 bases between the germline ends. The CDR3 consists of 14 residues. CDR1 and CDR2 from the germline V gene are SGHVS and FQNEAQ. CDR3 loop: CAISHDGGQGGYTF. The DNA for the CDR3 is TGTGCCATTTCCCATGACGGGGGACAAGGAGGCTACACCTTC.